This TCR beta chain was profiled in a study of spatial heterogeneity in lung cancer. The overall study: Fewer alpha-chain than beta-chain sequences were consistently detected. Across the raw uncorrected reads, a unique TCR and UMI combination was observed, on average, more than ten times.

Stated time point: sample taken at primary tumor resection. Whole RNA, isolated from tumor, nontumor lung or frozen PBMC, was sequenced without prior sorting. The study tagged each TCR cDNA molecule with a unique molecular identifier. TCRdb ran MiXCR on the 5' RACE reads and lists one entry per CDR3 protein. The sample comprises about 85,000 distinct CDR3 sequences, 15% to 20% of which are singletons, and roughly 5.6% rests with the top ten. The CDR3 runs to 17 residues. CDR1 is SGHRS and CDR2 is YFSETQ in the germline V gene. The trim removed 3 bases at V and 0 bases at J, leaving 3 bases unmatched. The chain is built from TRBV5-1 and TRBJ2-7; 16 bases are a match to TRBD2. This specimen was PBMCs, taken at surgery. This sequence originates from a male donor with early-stage non-small cell lung cancer. The CDR3 nucleotides are TGCGCCAGCAGCTCCGGGACTAGCGGGAGGGTCTCCTACGAGCAGTACTTC. Translated, it gives CASSSGTSGRVSYEQYF.